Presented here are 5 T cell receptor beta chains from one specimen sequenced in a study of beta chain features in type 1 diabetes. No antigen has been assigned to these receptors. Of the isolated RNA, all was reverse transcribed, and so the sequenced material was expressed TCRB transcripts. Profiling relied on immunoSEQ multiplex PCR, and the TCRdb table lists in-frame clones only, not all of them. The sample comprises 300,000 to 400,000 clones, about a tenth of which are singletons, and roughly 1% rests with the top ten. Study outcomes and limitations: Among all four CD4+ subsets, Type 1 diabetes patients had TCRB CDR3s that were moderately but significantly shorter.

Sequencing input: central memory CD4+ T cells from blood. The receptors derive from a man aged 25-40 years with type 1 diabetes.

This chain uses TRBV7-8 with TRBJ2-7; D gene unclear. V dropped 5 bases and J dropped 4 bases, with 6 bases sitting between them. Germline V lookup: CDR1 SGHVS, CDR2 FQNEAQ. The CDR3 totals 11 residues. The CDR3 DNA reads TGTGCCAGCAGCCCGGAGTACGAGCAGTACTTC. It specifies CASSPEYEQYF.

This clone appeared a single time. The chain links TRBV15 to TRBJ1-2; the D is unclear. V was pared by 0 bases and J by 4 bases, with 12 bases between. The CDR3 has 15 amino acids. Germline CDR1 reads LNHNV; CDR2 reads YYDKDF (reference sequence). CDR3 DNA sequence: TGTGCCACCAGCAGAGATAAGGTTTCGACCTATGGCTACACCTTC. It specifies CATSRDKVSTYGYTF.

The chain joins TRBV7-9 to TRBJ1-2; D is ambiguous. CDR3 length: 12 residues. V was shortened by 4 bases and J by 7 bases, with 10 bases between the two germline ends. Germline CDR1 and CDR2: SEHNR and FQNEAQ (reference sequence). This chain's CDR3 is CASSSQEVGYTF. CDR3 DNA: TGTGCCAGCAGCTCCCAGGAGGTTGGCTACACCTTC.

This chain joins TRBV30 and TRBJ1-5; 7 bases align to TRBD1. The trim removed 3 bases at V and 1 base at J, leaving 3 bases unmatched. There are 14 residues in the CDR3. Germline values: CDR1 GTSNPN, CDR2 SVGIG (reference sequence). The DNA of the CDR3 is TGTGCCTGGAGCATGGGACAGAGCAATCAGCCCCAGCATTTT. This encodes CAWSMGQSNQPQHF. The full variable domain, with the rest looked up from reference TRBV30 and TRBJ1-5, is SQTIHQWPATLVQPVGSPLSLECTVEGTSNPNLYWYRQAAGRGLQLLFYSVGIGQISSEVPQNLSASRPQDRQFILSSKKLLLSDSGFYLCAWSMGQSNQPQHFGDGTRLSIL.

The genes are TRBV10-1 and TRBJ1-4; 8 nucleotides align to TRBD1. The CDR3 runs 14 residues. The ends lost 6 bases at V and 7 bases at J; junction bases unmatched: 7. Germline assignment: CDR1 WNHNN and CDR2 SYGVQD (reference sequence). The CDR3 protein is CASSRQGAGEKLFF. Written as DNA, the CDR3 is TGCGCCAGCAGCCGGCAGGGGGCCGGTGAAAAACTGTTTTTT.